This T cell receptor (beta chain) was recovered during a study of blood T cell repertoires in COVID-19. Looking at the study overall: Specimens from acute and convalescent COVID-19 originated in the United States, Italy and Spain.

In the authors' methods: Estimation of nucleated cell counts was performed using reference gene primer amplification. Profiling relied on immunoSEQ multiplex PCR, and the TCRdb table lists in-frame clones only, not all of them. The DNA was the basis for D and trimming; V, J and clone size are from that table. The table has some 350,000 clones, approximately 84% seen once. The germline V gene has CDR1 SEHNR and CDR2 FQNEAQ (reference sequence). The CDR3 has 13 amino acids. Trimming cost V 1 base and J 5 bases; bases outside gene matches: 1. Participant-reported clinical history was the basis for cohort assignment.

The sequence was collected from a woman aged 25 to 39 who had recovered from COVID-19. Sample: PBMCs or T cells enriched from blood (not recorded which). The chain uses TRBV7-9 and TRBJ2-5; 7 positions match TRBD1. The CDR3 region is CASSLGRGETQYF. The CDR3 DNA sequence: TGTGCCAGCAGCTTAGGCAGGGGGGAGACCCAGTACTTC.